This record concerns one T cell receptor (beta chain) sequence. Assay used: immunoSEQ multiplex PCR; TCRdb lists only in-frame clones, some missing. The data show some 150,000 clones, 94% seen once. Germline CDR1 and CDR2: SGDLS and YYNGEE. With 0 bases clipped from V and 2 bases from J, the junction kept 6 bases outside the gene matches. This CDR3 has 17 amino acids. This entry belongs to a study of control samples from healthy donors and cancer patients. This chain links TRBV9 with TRBJ2-1; TRBD2 matches 9 bases. The specimen was blood. The receptor was isolated from a man in his forties in good health. CDR3 in DNA: TGTGCCAGCAGCGTAGGCGGGGGGGAGGGTCCCTACAATGAGCAGTTCTTC. Its translation is CASSVGGGEGPYNEQFF.